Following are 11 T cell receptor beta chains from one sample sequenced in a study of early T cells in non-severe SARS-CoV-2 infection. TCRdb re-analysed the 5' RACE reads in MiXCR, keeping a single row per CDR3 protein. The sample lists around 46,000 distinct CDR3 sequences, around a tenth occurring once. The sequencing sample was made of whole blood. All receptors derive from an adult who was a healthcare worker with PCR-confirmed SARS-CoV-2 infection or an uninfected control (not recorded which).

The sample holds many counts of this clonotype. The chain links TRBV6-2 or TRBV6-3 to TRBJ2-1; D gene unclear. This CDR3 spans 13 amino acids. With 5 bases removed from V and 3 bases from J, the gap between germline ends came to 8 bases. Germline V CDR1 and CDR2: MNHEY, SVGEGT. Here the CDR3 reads CASSQGIYNEQFF. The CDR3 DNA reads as TGTGCCAGCAGTCAAGGGATCTACAATGAGCAGTTCTTC.

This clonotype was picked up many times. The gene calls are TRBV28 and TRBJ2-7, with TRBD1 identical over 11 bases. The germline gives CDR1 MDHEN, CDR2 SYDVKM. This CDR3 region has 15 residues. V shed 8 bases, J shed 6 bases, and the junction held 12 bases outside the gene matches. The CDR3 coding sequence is TGTGCCAGCGAGGGAGCTGGGGGACAGGGGGGCGAGCAGTACTTC. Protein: CASEGAGGQGGEQYF.

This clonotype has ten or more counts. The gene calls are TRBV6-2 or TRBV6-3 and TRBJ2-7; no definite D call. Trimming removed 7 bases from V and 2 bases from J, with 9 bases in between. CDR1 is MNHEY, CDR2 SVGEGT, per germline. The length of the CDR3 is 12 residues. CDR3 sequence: CASTDLTYEQYF. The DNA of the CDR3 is TGTGCCAGCACTGACCTCACCTACGAGCAGTACTTC.

The CDR3 protein is CSVVLRNEQFF. CDR3 in DNA: TGCAGCGTGGTTCTACGTAATGAGCAGTTCTTC. The rearrangement links TRBV29-1 to TRBJ2-1; D is unclear. The V end lost 6 bases, the J end lost 7 bases, and 10 bases lay between the germline ends. Germline V gene data show CDR1 as SQVTM and CDR2 as ANQGSEA. The CDR3 has 11 residues.

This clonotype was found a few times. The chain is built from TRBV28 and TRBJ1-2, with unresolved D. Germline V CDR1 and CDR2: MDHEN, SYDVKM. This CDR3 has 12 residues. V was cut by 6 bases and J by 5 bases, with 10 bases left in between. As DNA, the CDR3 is TGTGCCAGCAGCCCGCCGTTTTATGGCTACACCTTC. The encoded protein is CASSPPFYGYTF.

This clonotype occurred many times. The CDR3 region has the DNA TGTGCCAGCAGCTCGGACAGGGATTTAAGCAATCAGCCCCAGCATTTT. Encoded protein: CASSSDRDLSNQPQHF. The rearrangement links TRBV7-9 to TRBJ1-5, with 8 bases fitting TRBD1. The CDR3 runs to 16 residues. V lost 4 bases to trimming and J lost 1 base; unmatched junction nucleotides: 6. Per the germline V gene, CDR1 is SEHNR and CDR2 is FQNEAQ (reference sequence).

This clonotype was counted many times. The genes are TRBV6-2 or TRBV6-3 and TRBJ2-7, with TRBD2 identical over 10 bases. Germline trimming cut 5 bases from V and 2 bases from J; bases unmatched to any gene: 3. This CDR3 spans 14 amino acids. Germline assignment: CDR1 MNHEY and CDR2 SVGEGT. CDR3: CASSVAGGTYEQYF. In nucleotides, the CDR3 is TGTGCCAGCAGTGTAGCGGGAGGCACCTACGAGCAGTACTTC.

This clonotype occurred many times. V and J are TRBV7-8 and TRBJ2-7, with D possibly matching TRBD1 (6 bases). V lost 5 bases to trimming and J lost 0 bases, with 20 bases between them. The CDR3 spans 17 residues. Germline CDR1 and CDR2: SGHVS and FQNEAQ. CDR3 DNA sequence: TGTGCCAGCAGCCAACCACCGGGACAACTTCCCTCCTACGAGCAGTACTTC. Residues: CASSQPPGQLPSYEQYF. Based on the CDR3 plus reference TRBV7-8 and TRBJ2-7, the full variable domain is GAGVSQSPRYKVAKRGQDVALRCDPISGHVSLFWYQQALGQGPEFLTYFQNEAQLDKSGLPSDRFFAERPEGSVSTLKIQRTQQEDSAVYLCASSQPPGQLPSYEQYFGPGTRLTVT.

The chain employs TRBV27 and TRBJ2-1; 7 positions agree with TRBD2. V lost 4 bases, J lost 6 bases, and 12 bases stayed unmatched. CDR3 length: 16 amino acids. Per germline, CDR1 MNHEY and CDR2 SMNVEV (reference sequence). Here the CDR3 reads CASSSSSGLKGNEQFF. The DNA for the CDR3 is TGTGCCAGCAGTTCGTCTAGCGGCCTAAAGGGCAATGAGCAGTTCTTC.

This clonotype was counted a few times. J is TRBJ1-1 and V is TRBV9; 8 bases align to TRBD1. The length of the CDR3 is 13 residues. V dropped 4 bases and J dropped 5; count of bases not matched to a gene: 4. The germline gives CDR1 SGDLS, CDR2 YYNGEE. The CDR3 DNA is TGTGCCAGCAGCCCCCGACAGGGGACTGAAGCTTTCTTT. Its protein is CASSPRQGTEAFF.

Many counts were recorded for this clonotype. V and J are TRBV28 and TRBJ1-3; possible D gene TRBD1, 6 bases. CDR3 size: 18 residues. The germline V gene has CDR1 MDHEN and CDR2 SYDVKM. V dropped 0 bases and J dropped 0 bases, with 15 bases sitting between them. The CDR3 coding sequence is TGTGCCAGCAGTTTATGGTCCCAGGGGTCGAGCTCTGGAAACACCATATATTTT. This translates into CASSLWSQGSSSGNTIYF.